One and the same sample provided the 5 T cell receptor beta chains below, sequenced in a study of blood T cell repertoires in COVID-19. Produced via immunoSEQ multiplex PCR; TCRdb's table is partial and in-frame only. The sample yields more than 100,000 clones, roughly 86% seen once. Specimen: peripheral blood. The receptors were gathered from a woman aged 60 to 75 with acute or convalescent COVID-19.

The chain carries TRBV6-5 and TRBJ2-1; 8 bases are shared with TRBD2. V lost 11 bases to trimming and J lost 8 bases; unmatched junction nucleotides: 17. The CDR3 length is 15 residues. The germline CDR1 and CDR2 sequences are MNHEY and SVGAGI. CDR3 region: CASQRAQRETYEQFF. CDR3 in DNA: TGTGCCTCCCAAAGGGCCCAGCGGGAGACTTATGAGCAGTTCTTC.

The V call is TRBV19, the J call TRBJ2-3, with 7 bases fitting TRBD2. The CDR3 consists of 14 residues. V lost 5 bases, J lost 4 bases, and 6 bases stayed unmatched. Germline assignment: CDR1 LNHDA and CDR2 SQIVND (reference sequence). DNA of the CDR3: TGTGCCAGTAGTGCCGAGGGGAGGGCAGATACGCAGTATTTT. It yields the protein CASSAEGRADTQYF.

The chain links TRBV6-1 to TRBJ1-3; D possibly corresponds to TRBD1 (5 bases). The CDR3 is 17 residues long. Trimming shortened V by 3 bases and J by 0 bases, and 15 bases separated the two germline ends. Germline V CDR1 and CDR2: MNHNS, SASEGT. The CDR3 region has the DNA TGTGCCAGCAGTGAGGTTGGTGACGGGGGCTCTGGAAACACCATATATTTT. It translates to CASSEVGDGGSGNTIYF.

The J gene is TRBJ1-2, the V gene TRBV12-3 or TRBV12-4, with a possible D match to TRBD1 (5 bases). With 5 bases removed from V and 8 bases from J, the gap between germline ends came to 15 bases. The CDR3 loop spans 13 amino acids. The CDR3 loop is CASSGASIGGYTF. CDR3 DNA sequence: TGTGCCAGCAGTGGGGCGTCGATCGGGGGCTACACCTTC.

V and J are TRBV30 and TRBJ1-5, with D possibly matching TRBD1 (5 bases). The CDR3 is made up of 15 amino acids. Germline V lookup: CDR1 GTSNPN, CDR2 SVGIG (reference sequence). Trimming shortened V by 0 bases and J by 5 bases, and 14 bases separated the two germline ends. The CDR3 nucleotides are TGTGCCTGGAGTGTACCCGGGGGAAGTCATCAGCCCCAGCATTTT. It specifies CAWSVPGGSHQPQHF.